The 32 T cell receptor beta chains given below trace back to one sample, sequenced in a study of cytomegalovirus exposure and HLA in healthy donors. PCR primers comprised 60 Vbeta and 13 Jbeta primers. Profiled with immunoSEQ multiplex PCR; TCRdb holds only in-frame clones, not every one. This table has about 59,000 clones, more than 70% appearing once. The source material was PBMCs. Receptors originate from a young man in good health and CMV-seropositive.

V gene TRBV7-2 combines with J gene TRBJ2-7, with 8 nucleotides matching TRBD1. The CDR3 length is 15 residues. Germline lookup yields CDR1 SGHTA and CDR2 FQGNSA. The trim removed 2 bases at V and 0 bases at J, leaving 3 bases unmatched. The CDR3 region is CASSLQGANSYEQYF. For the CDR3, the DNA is TGTGCCAGCAGCTTACAGGGGGCCAACTCCTACGAGCAGTACTTC.

The CDR3 sequence: CSVGKGAGAEAFF. DNA for the CDR3: TGCAGCGTTGGTAAGGGGGCAGGGGCTGAAGCTTTCTTT. This rearrangement joins TRBV29-1 to TRBJ1-1; 7 nucleotides line up with TRBD1. Germline V gene data show CDR1 as SQVTM and CDR2 as ANQGSEA. J was trimmed by 6 bases and V by 4 bases; bases with no gene match: 8. The CDR3 totals 13 residues.

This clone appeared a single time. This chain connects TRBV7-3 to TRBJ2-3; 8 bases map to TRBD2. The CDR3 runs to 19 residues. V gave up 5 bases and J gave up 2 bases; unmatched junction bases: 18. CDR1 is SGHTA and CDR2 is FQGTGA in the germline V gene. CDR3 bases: TGTGCCAGCAGCCCCTCCTTTGGGACCCAAGCGGGGGCCACAGATACGCAGTATTTT. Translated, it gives CASSPSFGTQAGATDTQYF.

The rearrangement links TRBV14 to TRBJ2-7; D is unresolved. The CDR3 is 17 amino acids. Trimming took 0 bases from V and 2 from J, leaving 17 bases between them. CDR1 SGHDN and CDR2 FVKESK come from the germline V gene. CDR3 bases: TGTGCCAGCAGCCAAGATCTTGTGACTGACTCCACCTACGAGCAGTACTTC. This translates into CASSQDLVTDSTYEQYF.

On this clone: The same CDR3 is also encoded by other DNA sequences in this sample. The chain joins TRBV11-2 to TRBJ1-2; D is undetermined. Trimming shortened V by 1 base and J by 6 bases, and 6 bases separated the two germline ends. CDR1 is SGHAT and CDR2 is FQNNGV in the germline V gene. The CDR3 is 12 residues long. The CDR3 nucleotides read TGTGCCAGCAGCTTAGGACGGGATGGCTACACCTTC. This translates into CASSLGRDGYTF.

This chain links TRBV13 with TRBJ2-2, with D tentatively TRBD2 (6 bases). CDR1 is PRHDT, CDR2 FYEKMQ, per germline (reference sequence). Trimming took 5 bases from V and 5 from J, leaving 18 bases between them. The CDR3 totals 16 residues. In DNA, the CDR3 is TGTGCCAGCAGCCCCCGTGCCAGGGAGGAGACCGGGGAGCTGTTTTTT. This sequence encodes CASSPRAREETGELFF.

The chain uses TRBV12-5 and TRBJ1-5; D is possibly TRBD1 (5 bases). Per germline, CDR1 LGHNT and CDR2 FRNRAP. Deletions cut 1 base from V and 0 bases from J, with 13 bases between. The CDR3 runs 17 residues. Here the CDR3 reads CASGLEPGLCSNQPQHF. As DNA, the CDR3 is TGTGCTAGTGGTTTGGAACCAGGGCTTTGTAGCAATCAGCCCCAGCATTTT.

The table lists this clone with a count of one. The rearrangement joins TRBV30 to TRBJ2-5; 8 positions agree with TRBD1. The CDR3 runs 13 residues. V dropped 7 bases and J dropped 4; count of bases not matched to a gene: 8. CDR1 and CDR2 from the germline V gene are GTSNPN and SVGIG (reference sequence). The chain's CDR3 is CASRTGNGETQYF. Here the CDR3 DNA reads TGTGCCTCGAGGACAGGGAACGGAGAGACCCAGTACTTC.

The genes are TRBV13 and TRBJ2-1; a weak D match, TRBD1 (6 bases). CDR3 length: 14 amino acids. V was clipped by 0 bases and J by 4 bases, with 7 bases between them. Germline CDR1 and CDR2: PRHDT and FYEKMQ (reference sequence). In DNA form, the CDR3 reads TGTGCCAGCAGCTTAGGACAGGGATACAATGAGCAGTTCTTC. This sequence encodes CASSLGQGYNEQFF.

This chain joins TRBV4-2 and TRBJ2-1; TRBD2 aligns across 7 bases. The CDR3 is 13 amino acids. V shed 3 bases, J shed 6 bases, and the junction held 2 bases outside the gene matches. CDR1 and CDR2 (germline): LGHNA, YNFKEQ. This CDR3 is CASSHLAANEQFF. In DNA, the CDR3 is TGTGCCAGCAGCCACCTAGCGGCCAATGAGCAGTTCTTC.

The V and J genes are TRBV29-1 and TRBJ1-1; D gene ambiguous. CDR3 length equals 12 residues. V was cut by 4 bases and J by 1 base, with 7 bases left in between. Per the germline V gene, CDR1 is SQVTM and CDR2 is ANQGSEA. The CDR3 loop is CSVGRRNTEAFF. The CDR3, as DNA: TGCAGCGTTGGCAGAAGGAACACTGAAGCTTTCTTT. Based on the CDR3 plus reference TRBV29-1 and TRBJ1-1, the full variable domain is SAVISQKPSRDICQRGTSLTIQCQVDSQVTMMFWYRQQPGQSLTLIATANQGSEATYESGFVIDKFPISRPNLTFSTLTVSNMSPEDSSIYLCSVGRRNTEAFFGQGTRLTVV.

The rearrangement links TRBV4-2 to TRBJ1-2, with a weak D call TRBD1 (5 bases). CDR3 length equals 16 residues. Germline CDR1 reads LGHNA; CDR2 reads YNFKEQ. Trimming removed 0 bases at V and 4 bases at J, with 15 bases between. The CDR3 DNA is TGTGCCAGCAGCCAAGATCGTGCAGGGTTTCGCTATGGCTACACCTTC. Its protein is CASSQDRAGFRYGYTF.

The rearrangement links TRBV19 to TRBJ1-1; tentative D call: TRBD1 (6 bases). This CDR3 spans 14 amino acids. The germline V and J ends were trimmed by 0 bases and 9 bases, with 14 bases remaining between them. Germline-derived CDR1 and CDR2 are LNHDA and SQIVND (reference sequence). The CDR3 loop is CASSIEPRGGKAFF. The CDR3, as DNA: TGTGCCAGTAGTATAGAACCCAGGGGTGGAAAAGCTTTCTTT. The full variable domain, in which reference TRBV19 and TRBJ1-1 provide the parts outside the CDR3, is DGGITQSPKYLFRKEGQNVTLSCEQNLNHDAMYWYRQDPGQGLRLIYYSQIVNDFQKGDIAEGYSVSREKKESFPLTVTSAQKNPTAFYLCASSIEPRGGKAFFGQGTRLTVV.

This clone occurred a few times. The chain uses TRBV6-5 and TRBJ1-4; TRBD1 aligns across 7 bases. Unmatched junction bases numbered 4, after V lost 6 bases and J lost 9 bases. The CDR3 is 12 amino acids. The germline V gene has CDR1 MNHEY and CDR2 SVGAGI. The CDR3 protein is CASSSGQQKLFF. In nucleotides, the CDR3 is TGTGCCAGCAGCTCGGGACAGCAAAAACTGTTTTTT.

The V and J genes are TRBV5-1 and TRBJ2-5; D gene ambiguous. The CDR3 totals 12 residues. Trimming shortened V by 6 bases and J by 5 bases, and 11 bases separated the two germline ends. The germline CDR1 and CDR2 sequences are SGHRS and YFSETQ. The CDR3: CASTPGGETQYF. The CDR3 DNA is TGCGCCAGCACCCCGGGTGGGGAGACCCAGTACTTC.

In DNA form, the CDR3 reads TGTGCCAGCAGTCCATCTAAAAGGGGAACCTCCTACAATGAGCAGTTCTTC. Translation: CASSPSKRGTSYNEQFF. The V call is TRBV28, the J call TRBJ2-1; D may be TRBD1 (5 bases). Germline values: CDR1 MDHEN, CDR2 SYDVKM. Between the trimmed V and J ends, which lost 5 bases and 0 bases, there was a span of 17 bases. This CDR3 has 17 residues.

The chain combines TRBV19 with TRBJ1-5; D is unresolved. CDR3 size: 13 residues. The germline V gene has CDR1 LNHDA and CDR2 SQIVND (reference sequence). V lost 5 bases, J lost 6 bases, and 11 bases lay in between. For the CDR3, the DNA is TGTGCCAGTAGTCTTCAGGCTCTTCAGCCCCAGCATTTT. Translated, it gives CASSLQALQPQHF.

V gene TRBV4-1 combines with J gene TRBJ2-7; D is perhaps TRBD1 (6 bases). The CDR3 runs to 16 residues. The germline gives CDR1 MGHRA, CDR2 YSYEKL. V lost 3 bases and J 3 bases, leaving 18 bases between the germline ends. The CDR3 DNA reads TGCGCCAGCAGCCAGGGCCGACAGGACCTTTACTACGAGCAGTACTTC. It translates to CASSQGRQDLYYEQYF.

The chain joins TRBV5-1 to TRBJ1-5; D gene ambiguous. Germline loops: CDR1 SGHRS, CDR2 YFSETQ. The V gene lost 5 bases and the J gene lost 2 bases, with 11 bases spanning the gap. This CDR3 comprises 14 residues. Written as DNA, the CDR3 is TGCGCCAGCAGTCCCATAGCGGGCAATCAGCCCCAGCATTTT. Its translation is CASSPIAGNQPQHF.

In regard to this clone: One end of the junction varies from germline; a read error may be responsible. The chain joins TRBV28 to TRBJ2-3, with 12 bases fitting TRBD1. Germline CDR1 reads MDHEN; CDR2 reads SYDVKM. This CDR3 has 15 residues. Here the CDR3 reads CASSEGQGATDTRYF. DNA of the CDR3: TGTGCCAGCAGTGAGGGACAGGGGGCCACAGATACGCGGTATTTT.

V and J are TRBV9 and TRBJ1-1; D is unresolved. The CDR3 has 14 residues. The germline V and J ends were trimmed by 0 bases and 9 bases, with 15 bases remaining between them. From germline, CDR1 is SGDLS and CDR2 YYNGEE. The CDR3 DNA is TGTGCCAGCAGCGTAGAATGGGCAAAGTCTCAAGCTTTCTTT. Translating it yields CASSVEWAKSQAFF.

In DNA form, the CDR3 reads TGTGCCAGCAGAGATGACAGGGCAGGTGAGCAGTTCTTC. Translating gives CASRDDRAGEQFF. V usage is TRBV11-2 and J usage is TRBJ2-1; 7 nucleotides match TRBD1. Germline V gene data show CDR1 as SGHAT and CDR2 as FQNNGV. V shed 6 bases, J shed 9 bases, and the junction held 8 bases outside the gene matches. The CDR3 loop spans 13 amino acids.

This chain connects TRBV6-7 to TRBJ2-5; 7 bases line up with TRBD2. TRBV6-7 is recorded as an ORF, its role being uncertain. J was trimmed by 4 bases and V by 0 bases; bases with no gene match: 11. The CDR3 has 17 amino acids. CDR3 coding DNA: TGTGCCAGCAGTTACTCGCATGTTGGGGGGGAGCGAGAGACCCAGTACTTC. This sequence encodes CASSYSHVGGERETQYF.

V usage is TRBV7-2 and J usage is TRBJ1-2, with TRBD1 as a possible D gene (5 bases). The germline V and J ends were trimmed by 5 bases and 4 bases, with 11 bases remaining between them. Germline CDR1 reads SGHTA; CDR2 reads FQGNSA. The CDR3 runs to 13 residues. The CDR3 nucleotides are TGTGCCAGCAGCCCGACAGCGACCTATGGCTACACCTTC. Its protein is CASSPTATYGYTF. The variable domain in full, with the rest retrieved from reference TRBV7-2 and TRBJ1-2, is GAGVSQSPSNKVTEKGKDVELRCDPISGHTALYWYRQSLGQGLEFLIYFQGNSAPDKSGLPSDRFSAERTGGSVSTLTIQRTQQEDSAVYLCASSPTATYGYTFGSGTRLTVV.

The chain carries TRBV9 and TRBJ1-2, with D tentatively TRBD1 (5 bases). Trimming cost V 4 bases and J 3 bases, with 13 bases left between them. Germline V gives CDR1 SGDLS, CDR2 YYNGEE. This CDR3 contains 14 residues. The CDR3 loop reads CASSRQGLYYGYTF. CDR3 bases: TGTGCCAGCAGCCGGCAGGGATTGTACTATGGCTACACCTTC.

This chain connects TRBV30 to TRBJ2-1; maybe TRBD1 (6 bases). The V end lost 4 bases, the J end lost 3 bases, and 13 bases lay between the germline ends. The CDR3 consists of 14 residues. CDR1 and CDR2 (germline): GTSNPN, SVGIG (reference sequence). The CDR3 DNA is TGTGCCTGGACCCTGGCAGGGGACTACAATGAGCAGTTCTTC. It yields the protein CAWTLAGDYNEQFF. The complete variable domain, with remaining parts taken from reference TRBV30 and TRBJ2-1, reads SQTIHQWPATLVQPVGSPLSLECTVEGTSNPNLYWYRQAAGRGLQLLFYSVGIGQISSEVPQNLSASRPQDRQFILSSKKLLLSDSGFYLCAWTLAGDYNEQFFGPGTRLTVL.

The CDR3 coding sequence is TGTGCCAGCCTCCCAGCGCCTTGGGCAGGGGCTTGGGCTTTCTTT. It is translated as CASLPAPWAGAWAFF. This chain links TRBV19 with TRBJ1-1, with TRBD1 as a possible D gene (6 bases). The CDR3 sequence is 15 residues long. The germline V gene has CDR1 LNHDA and CDR2 SQIVND (reference sequence). Trimming removed 9 bases from V and 11 bases from J, with 28 bases in between. The complete variable domain, with remaining parts taken from reference TRBV19 and TRBJ1-1, reads DGGITQSPKYLFRKEGQNVTLSCEQNLNHDAMYWYRQDPGQGLRLIYYSQIVNDFQKGDIAEGYSVSREKKESFPLTVTSAQKNPTAFYLCASLPAPWAGAWAFFGQGTRLTVV.

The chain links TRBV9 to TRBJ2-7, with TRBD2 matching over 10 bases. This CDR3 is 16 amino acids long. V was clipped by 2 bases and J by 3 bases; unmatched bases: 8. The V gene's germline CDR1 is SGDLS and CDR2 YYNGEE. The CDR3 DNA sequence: TGTGCCAGCAGCGTTGATAGCGGGGGGTCATACTACGAGCAGTACTTC. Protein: CASSVDSGGSYYEQYF.

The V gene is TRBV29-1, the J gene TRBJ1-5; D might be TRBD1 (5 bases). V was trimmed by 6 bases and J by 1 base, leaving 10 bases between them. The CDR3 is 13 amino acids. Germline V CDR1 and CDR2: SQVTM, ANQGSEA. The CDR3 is CSVGEESNQPQHF. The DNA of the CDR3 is TGCAGCGTAGGGGAGGAGAGCAATCAGCCCCAGCATTTT.

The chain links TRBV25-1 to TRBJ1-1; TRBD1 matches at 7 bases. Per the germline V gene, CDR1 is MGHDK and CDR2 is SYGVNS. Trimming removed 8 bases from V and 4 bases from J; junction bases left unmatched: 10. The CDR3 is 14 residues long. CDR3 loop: CASGGTDLVTEAFF. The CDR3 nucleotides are TGTGCCAGCGGTGGGACAGACTTGGTCACTGAAGCTTTCTTT.

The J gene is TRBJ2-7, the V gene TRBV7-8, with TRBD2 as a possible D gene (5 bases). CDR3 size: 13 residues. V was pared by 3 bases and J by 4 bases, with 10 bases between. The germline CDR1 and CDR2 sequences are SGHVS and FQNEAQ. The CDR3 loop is CASSFLEGYEQYF. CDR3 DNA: TGTGCCAGCAGCTTCCTAGAGGGTTACGAGCAGTACTTC.

CDR3 sequence reads: CASSQGAGLTGELFF. The CDR3 DNA reads TGTGCCAGCAGCCAGGGGGCAGGTCTCACCGGGGAGCTGTTTTTT. This rearrangement joins TRBV7-3 to TRBJ2-2, with 8 bases matching TRBD1. Germline values: CDR1 SGHTA, CDR2 FQGTGA. CDR3 size: 15 residues. Trimming cost V 5 bases and J 4 bases; bases outside gene matches: 6.